The 14 T cell receptor beta chains presented below share a single source sample, sequenced in a study of cytomegalovirus exposure and HLA in healthy donors (TCRdb year 2017). Library preparation was by the immunoSEQ multiplex PCR assay. TCRdb limited this immuneACCESS table to in-frame rearrangements with V and J called. A share of clones is missing; checked studies link under half to unresolved V genes, and the rest is unexplained. For this sample there are about 360,000 clones; 70% to 90% appear just once. The top ten constitute about 0.8% of the sample. Sequences were obtained from PBMCs. These receptors were obtained from a woman between 18 and 29 years old in good health and CMV-seronegative.

V and J are TRBV15 and TRBJ1-1; TRBD1 might be the D (6 bases). Germline lookup yields CDR1 LNHNV and CDR2 YYDKDF (reference sequence). CDR3 length: 14 amino acids. V was pared by 8 bases and J by 1 base, with 14 bases between. The CDR3, as DNA: TGTGCCACCCTTCTAGGGGGAACGAACACTGAAGCTTTCTTT. Residues: CATLLGGTNTEAFF.

V and J are TRBV19 and TRBJ2-7, with 11 bases matching TRBD2. The CDR3 covers 14 residues. Germline V gene sequence: CDR1 LNHDA, CDR2 SQIVND (reference sequence). V trimming: 7 bases; J trimming: 3 bases; junction bases outside the gene matches: 5. Here the CDR3 DNA reads TGTGCCAGTACCCCCGGGACTAGCGGCTACGAGCAGTACTTC. It codes for CASTPGTSGYEQYF. Full variable domain (remainder filled in from reference TRBV19 and TRBJ2-7): DGGITQSPKYLFRKEGQNVTLSCEQNLNHDAMYWYRQDPGQGLRLIYYSQIVNDFQKGDIAEGYSVSREKKESFPLTVTSAQKNPTAFYLCASTPGTSGYEQYFGPGTRLTVT.

With regard to this clone: A junction boundary mismatches the germline segment, possibly from a read error. The rearrangement joins TRBV7-9 to TRBJ1-2, with D possibly TRBD1 on 6 matching bases. This CDR3 is 17 amino acids long. Germline V lookup: CDR1 SEHNR, CDR2 FQNEAQ (reference sequence). CDR3 sequence: CASSLIPRGYAKYGYTF. The CDR3 DNA sequence: TGTGCCAGCAGCTTAATTCCCAGGGGCTACGCTAAGTATGGCTACACCTTC.

This clone was seen a handful of times. The chain is built from TRBV7-6 and TRBJ1-4; 8 nucleotides align to TRBD1. CDR1 is SGHVS and CDR2 is FNYEAQ in the germline V gene. The CDR3 is 17 residues long. V lost 5 bases to trimming and J lost 2 bases; unmatched junction nucleotides: 10. This CDR3 reads CASSPNSRGLTNEKLFF. The CDR3 coding sequence is TGTGCCAGCAGCCCAAACAGCAGGGGGCTGACTAATGAAAAACTGTTTTTT.

The V gene is TRBV7-9, the J gene TRBJ1-1; no definite D call. The length of the CDR3 is 17 residues. The germline V and J ends were trimmed by 7 bases and 0 bases, with 21 bases remaining between them. The germline V gene has CDR1 SEHNR and CDR2 FQNEAQ (reference sequence). CDR3 sequence (DNA): TGTGCCAGCACCCCTTTCGGTAAATATACCATGAACACTGAAGCTTTCTTT. Protein: CASTPFGKYTMNTEAFF.

The CDR3 here is CASSATSTDTQYF. The CDR3 region has the DNA TGTGCCAGCAGCGCGACTAGCACAGATACGCAGTATTTT. The chain recombines TRBV7-3 with TRBJ2-3; D is unclear. V shed 5 bases and J shed 0 bases, with 6 bases lying between them. The CDR3 covers 13 residues. Looked up from germline, CDR1 is SGHTA and CDR2 is FQGTGA.

This chain joins TRBV14 and TRBJ1-2, with TRBD1 identical over 7 bases. With 3 bases clipped from V and 6 bases from J, the junction kept 7 bases outside the gene matches. Germline CDR1 SGHDN, CDR2 FVKESK. This CDR3 region has 14 residues. The chain's CDR3 is CASSQIRTGHGYTF. The CDR3 DNA reads TGTGCCAGCAGCCAGATTAGGACAGGCCATGGCTACACCTTC.

This chain joins TRBV6-6 and TRBJ1-5, with D perhaps matching TRBD1 (6 bases). Per germline, CDR1 MNHNY and CDR2 SVGAGI (reference sequence). V was cut by 8 bases and J by 6 bases, with 20 bases left in between. This CDR3 region has 15 residues. The CDR3: CASWEQGEMGQPQHF. The CDR3 DNA is TGTGCCAGCTGGGAACAGGGAGAGATGGGTCAGCCCCAGCATTTT.

Comments on this clone: Other DNA sequences from this sample encode an identical CDR3 as well. The chain combines TRBV4-2 with TRBJ2-1, with D possibly being TRBD2 (5 bases). The CDR3 has 16 residues. The germline gives CDR1 LGHNA, CDR2 YNFKEQ. V was clipped by 0 bases and J by 2 bases, with 11 bases between them. CDR3 in amino acids: CASSQETGSPYNEQFF. CDR3 sequence (DNA): TGTGCCAGCAGCCAAGAAACGGGGTCCCCCTACAATGAGCAGTTCTTC.

The chain links TRBV11-2 to TRBJ1-5, with D possibly TRBD1 on 6 matching bases. Between the trimmed V and J ends, which lost 5 bases and 4 bases, there was a span of 12 bases. The CDR3 contains 14 residues. Germline V gene lookup returns CDR1 SGHAT and CDR2 FQNNGV. The CDR3 loop reads CASSQDTGNQPQHF. The CDR3 bases are TGTGCCAGCAGCCAAGATACAGGGAATCAGCCCCAGCATTTT.

This sequence joins TRBV2 and TRBJ1-5, with D hard to call. Germline assignment: CDR1 SNHLY and CDR2 FYNNEI. The CDR3 covers 13 residues. The V end was cut by 3 bases, the J end by 6 bases, with 9 bases between. CDR3: CASSDGRVQPQHF. As DNA, the CDR3 is TGTGCCAGCAGTGATGGTCGGGTTCAGCCCCAGCATTTT.

This chain connects TRBV19 to TRBJ2-7, with D maybe TRBD1 (5 bases). Deletions cut 3 bases from V and 5 bases from J, with 11 bases between. The germline gives CDR1 LNHDA, CDR2 SQIVND (reference sequence). The CDR3 is 13 residues long. CDR3 DNA sequence: TGTGCCAGTAGTATCTTAAGGGGCAACGAGCAGTACTTC. Protein: CASSILRGNEQYF.

This clone was counted once. The V gene is TRBV6-1, the J gene TRBJ1-1; D possibly corresponds to TRBD1 (6 bases). The germline V and J ends were trimmed by 6 bases and 0 bases, with 11 bases remaining between them. The CDR3 loop spans 14 amino acids. Looked up from germline, CDR1 is MNHNS and CDR2 is SASEGT. The CDR3 DNA reads as TGTGCCAGCAGAAGGGACACCTTGAACACTGAAGCTTTCTTT. Encoded protein: CASRRDTLNTEAFF.

The chain carries TRBV18 and TRBJ1-1; D might be TRBD1 (5 bases). The germline V gene has CDR1 KGHSH and CDR2 LQKENI. V gave up 6 bases and J gave up 5 bases, with 16 bases separating them. CDR3 length: 14 residues. The CDR3 coding sequence is TGTGCCAGCTCCCCTTCTCCGGGGGGGACTGAAGCTTTCTTT. Translation: CASSPSPGGTEAFF.